A selection of T cell receptor beta chains follows, all from one sample in a study of blood T cell repertoires in COVID-19. Measured with immunoSEQ multiplex PCR; TCRdb has only the in-frame clones, and not every one. This table holds 88,000 or so clones, approximately 83% found once. Sequencing was carried out using peripheral blood. These receptors were collected from a man aged 55 to 70 with acute or convalescent COVID-19. CDR3s include the opening cysteine and the closing phenylalanine or tryptophan. A D gene is named only where the DNA matches it firmly. Size values are once, few and many counts, or a class for expanded clones, and some rows have none.

d_call j_call clone_size v_call cdr3_aa cdr3_nt
NA TRBJ1-2 NA TRBV7-9 CASSLTVGRGYGYTF TGTGCCAGCAGCTTAACCGTGGGGAGGGGCTATGGCTACACCTTC
NA TRBJ1-1 once TRBV15 CATSRSRAEAFF TGTGCCACCAGCAGATCACGAGCTGAAGCTTTCTTT
TRBD2 TRBJ2-1 NA TRBV25-1 CASSLAGSSSYNEQFF TGTGCCAGCAGTCTAGCGGGCTCTAGCTCCTACAATGAGCAGTTCTTC
NA TRBJ2-5 NA TRBV6-5 CASTPTRSIQETQYF TGTGCCAGCACCCCAACGAGGAGTATTCAAGAGACCCAGTACTTC
NA TRBJ1-1 NA TRBV29-1 CSGGVGGNTEAFF TGCAGCGGGGGGGTCGGAGGGAACACTGAAGCTTTCTTT
TRBD1 TRBJ1-2 NA TRBV7-2 CASSATDRLPGYTF TGTGCCAGCAGCGCCACGGACAGGCTACCAGGCTACACCTTC
NA TRBJ1-6 few TRBV7-9 CASSLAAVNSPLHF TGTGCCAGCAGCTTAGCGGCAGTAAATTCACCCCTCCACTTT
NA TRBJ2-2 once TRBV5-1 CASSLQGPNTGELFF TGCGCCAGCAGCTTACAGGGACCGAACACCGGGGAGCTGTTTTTT
TRBD2 TRBJ2-1 NA TRBV4-1 CASSHLAGGPSSYNEQFF TGCGCCAGCAGCCACCTAGCGGGGGGTCCCTCAAGCTACAATGAGCAGTTCTTC
NA TRBJ1-3 NA TRBV18 CASSPTDTFSGNTIYF TGTGCCAGCTCACCTACGGACACTTTCTCTGGAAACACCATATATTTT
TRBD1 TRBJ1-5 NA TRBV18 CASSPTKQGAVPQHF TGTGCCAGCTCACCGACTAAACAGGGGGCCGTGCCCCAGCATTTT
TRBD1 TRBJ2-7 NA TRBV5-6 CASMMTGLFYEQYF TGTGCCAGCATGATGACAGGGCTATTCTACGAGCAGTACTTC
NA TRBJ1-2 NA TRBV6-5 CATNPGGRAGYGYTF TGTGCCACCAACCCCGGAGGACGGGCAGGCTATGGCTACACCTTC
NA TRBJ1-1 NA TRBV5-1 CASSALDKGGTEAFF TGCGCCAGCAGCGCGTTAGACAAAGGGGGCACTGAAGCTTTCTTT
NA TRBJ1-5 NA TRBV19 CASSISGGQPQHF TGTGCCAGTAGTATCTCCGGAGGTCAGCCCCAGCATTTT
TRBD1 TRBJ1-2 NA TRBV4-3 CASARDRVNYGYTF TGCGCCAGCGCCCGGGACAGGGTGAATTATGGCTACACCTTC
TRBD2 TRBJ2-1 once TRBV4-1 CASSQDGLAGAYDEQFF TGCGCCAGCAGCCAAGATGGTCTAGCGGGGGCCTACGATGAGCAGTTCTTC
TRBD1 TRBJ2-7 NA TRBV19 CASRDRDRPYEQYF TGTGCCAGTAGAGACCGGGACAGGCCCTACGAGCAGTACTTC
TRBD1 TRBJ2-7 NA TRBV3-1/TRBV3-2 CASSPRTGSGEQYF TGTGCCAGCAGCCCAAGGACAGGGTCCGGCGAGCAGTACTTC
NA TRBJ1-1 NA TRBV6-5 CASKTPNTEAFF TGTGCCAGCAAGACACCGAACACTGAAGCTTTCTTT
TRBD1 TRBJ1-2 NA TRBV6-1 CASSDRDRGGYTF TGTGCCAGCAGTGACCGGGACAGGGGCGGCTACACCTTC
TRBD2 TRBJ2-7 NA TRBV6-6 CASSLGTSGPYEQYF TGTGCCAGCAGTTTGGGGACTAGCGGACCCTACGAGCAGTACTTC
TRBD1 TRBJ1-5 NA TRBV9 CASDDRGGQPQHF TGTGCCAGCGACGACAGGGGTGGCCAGCCCCAGCATTTT
TRBD2 TRBJ2-5 once TRBV7-9 CASGTSGGPALQETQYF TGTGCCAGTGGGACTAGCGGGGGGCCCGCACTTCAAGAGACCCAGTACTTC
NA TRBJ2-5 NA TRBV3-1/TRBV3-2 CASSPRSVGETQYF TGTGCCAGCAGCCCTAGGTCGGTCGGAGAGACCCAGTACTTC
NA TRBJ2-7 once TRBV4-3 CASSQEISRTYEQYF TGCGCCAGCAGCCAAGAAATTTCCAGGACCTACGAGCAGTACTTC
TRBD1 TRBJ2-4 NA TRBV6-5 CASSGTALAKNIQYF TGTGCCAGCTCCGGGACAGCACTAGCCAAAAACATTCAGTACTTC
TRBD2 TRBJ2-1 NA TRBV6-1 CASSDLAGRGYNEQFF TGTGCCAGCAGTGACCTAGCGGGAAGAGGCTACAATGAGCAGTTCTTC
TRBD1 TRBJ2-1 NA TRBV2 CASSEGPRGLSEQFF TGTGCCAGCAGTGAGGGCCCCAGGGGGCTGAGTGAGCAGTTCTTC
NA TRBJ1-1 NA TRBV15 CATSRRTENTEAFF TGTGCCACCAGCAGGAGGACAGAAAACACTGAAGCTTTCTTT
TRBD1 TRBJ1-5 few TRBV30 CAWSHQGVGNQPQHF TGTGCCTGGAGTCACCAGGGGGTTGGGAATCAGCCCCAGCATTTT
NA TRBJ1-1 NA TRBV7-3 CASSLNSSSAFF TGTGCCAGCAGCTTAAATTCTTCTTCAGCTTTCTTT
NA TRBJ1-2 NA TRBV10-3 CTISESQYGYTF TGTACCATCAGTGAGTCCCAGTATGGCTACACCTTC
NA TRBJ1-1 NA TRBV4-1 CASSQGWEGIGNLGTEAFF TGCGCCAGCAGCCAAGGGTGGGAGGGGATTGGCAACTTGGGCACTGAAGCTTTCTTT
TRBD1 TRBJ2-3 NA TRBV15 CATSRDQGQGTDTQYF TGTGCCACCAGCCGAGACCAGGGACAGGGCACAGATACGCAGTATTTT
TRBD1 TRBJ2-5 NA TRBV5-4 CASSSNRGRKTQYF TGTGCCAGCAGCTCTAACAGGGGGCGGAAGACCCAGTACTTC
TRBD1 TRBJ1-2 NA TRBV30 CAWSPGTDIYGYTF TGTGCCTGGAGTCCCGGGACAGATATCTATGGCTACACCTTC
TRBD2 TRBJ2-7 NA TRBV4-2 CASSQDFREDYEQYF TGTGCCAGCAGCCAAGATTTCCGGGAGGACTACGAGCAGTACTTC
NA TRBJ1-6 NA TRBV19 CASSINDRNSPLHF TGTGCCAGTAGTATTAATGACAGGAATTCACCCCTCCACTTT
TRBD2 TRBJ2-7 NA TRBV2 CARGGISGLSYEQYF TGTGCCAGGGGGGGGATTAGCGGACTTTCCTACGAGCAGTACTTC
NA TRBJ2-2 NA TRBV9 CASSVVAGALNTGELFF TGTGCCAGCAGCGTAGTGGCGGGGGCCCTGAACACCGGGGAGCTGTTTTTT
TRBD2 TRBJ2-1 NA TRBV19 CASTRFSGAYNEQFF TGTGCCAGTACCCGATTTAGCGGGGCCTACAATGAGCAGTTCTTC
TRBD1 TRBJ2-1 NA TRBV11-3 CASSQGTGSNEQFF TGTGCCAGCAGCCAAGGGACAGGGTCTAATGAGCAGTTCTTC
NA TRBJ1-2 few TRBV5-1 CASSIQGFDIGGYTF TGCGCCAGCAGCATCCAGGGTTTTGATATAGGTGGCTACACCTTC
NA TRBJ1-2 once TRBV5-1 CASSSSTGRGNYGYTF TGCGCCAGCAGCTCTTCGACAGGACGGGGAAACTATGGCTACACCTTC
TRBD1 TRBJ1-1 many TRBV19 CASSPRTGWTNTEAFF TGTGCCAGTAGTCCCAGGACAGGGTGGACGAACACTGAAGCTTTCTTT
NA TRBJ1-3 few TRBV5-6 CASSLVARMTSGNTIYF TGTGCCAGCAGCTTGGTGGCCAGGATGACCTCTGGAAACACCATATATTTT
NA TRBJ2-2 NA TRBV7-3 CASSGSSGELFF TGTGCCAGCAGCGGGAGTTCCGGGGAGCTGTTTTTT
TRBD2 TRBJ2-1 NA TRBV27 CASSQTSGRVGNEQFF TGTGCCAGCAGTCAGACTAGCGGGAGGGTTGGCAATGAGCAGTTCTTC
NA TRBJ1-1 NA TRBV6-4 CASSDSRQTIYTEAFF TGTGCCAGCAGTGACTCCCGACAGACCATTTACACTGAAGCTTTCTTT
NA TRBJ2-3 NA TRBV19 CASSVPGFSDTQYF TGTGCCAGTAGTGTCCCCGGGTTTTCGGATACGCAGTATTTT